Listed below are T cell receptor beta chains from one sample, sequenced in a study of T cells in Graves' hyperthyroidism and ophthalmopathy. TCRdb analysed the multiplex PCR reads with MiXCR anew, one entry per CDR3 protein. The table records around 610,000 distinct CDR3 sequences, roughly 14% of them present only once. Sequencing was done on a sample of blood. All receptors come from a woman in her thirties or forties with Graves' ophthalmopathy. Both conserved end residues are part of each CDR3. A D gene is named only where the DNA matches it firmly. The size of a clone is reported for some rows only, either as once, few or many, or as a class for expanded clones.

J	length	size	V	D	CDR3	DNA
TRBJ2-7	16	many	TRBV10-3	TRBD2	CAISDPTSGRTDEQYF	TGTGCCATCAGTGATCCGACTAGCGGGAGAACGGACGAGCAGTACTTC
TRBJ2-5	14	.	TRBV28	.	CASSFGGLGETQYF	TGTGCCAGCAGTTTTGGGGGGCTAGGGGAGACCCAGTACTTC
TRBJ2-5	14	many	TRBV20-1	.	CSARVDPGEETQYF	TGCAGTGCTAGAGTCGACCCTGGGGAAGAGACCCAGTACTTC
TRBJ2-7	15	many	TRBV18	.	CASSPPPGNSYEQYF	TGTGCCAGCTCACCACCCCCGGGCAACTCCTACGAGCAGTACTTC
TRBJ2-2	15	few	TRBV27	.	CASSFITKGAGELFF	TGTGCCAGCAGTTTCATCACGAAAGGGGCCGGGGAGCTGTTTTTT
TRBJ1-2	13	many	TRBV6-4	.	CASRAGWGYGYTF	TGTGCCAGCAGGGCGGGATGGGGCTATGGCTACACCTTC
TRBJ2-4	14	.	TRBV6-1	.	CASRSGLAKNIQYF	TGTGCCAGTCGGTCAGGACTAGCCAAAAACATTCAGTACTTC
TRBJ2-7	13	.	TRBV7-2	.	CASSYTRTYEQYF	TGTGCCAGCAGCTACACTAGAACCTACGAGCAGTACTTC
TRBJ1-1	17	many	TRBV10-3	TRBD1	CAISERQGKGLYTEAFF	TGTGCCATCAGTGAGCGACAGGGGAAGGGGTTGTACACTGAAGCTTTCTTT
TRBJ2-2	15	few	TRBV12-3/TRBV12-4	.	CASGKGQLYTGELFF	TGTGCCAGCGGAAAAGGACAGCTATACACCGGGGAGCTGTTTTTT
TRBJ1-2	16	many	TRBV12-3/TRBV12-4	.	CASSLRGRAGLRGYTF	TGTGCCAGCAGTTTAAGAGGCAGGGCAGGGCTGCGGGGCTACACCTTC
TRBJ1-2	12	.	TRBV29-1	.	CSVVGNGFGYTF	TGCAGCGTTGTGGGGAATGGGTTTGGCTACACCTTC
TRBJ1-2	14	many	TRBV5-1	TRBD1	CASSPDRGYYGYTF	TGCGCCAGCAGCCCCGACAGGGGGTACTATGGCTACACCTTC
TRBJ2-7	17	.	TRBV3-1	TRBD1	CASSQMGNRGHRYEQYF	TGTGCCAGCAGCCAAATGGGGAACAGGGGGCACAGATACGAGCAGTACTTC
TRBJ2-7	15	.	TRBV12-3/TRBV12-4	TRBD1	CACSLTGGSSYEQYF	TGTGCCTGCAGTTTAACAGGGGGCTCTTCCTACGAGCAGTACTTC
TRBJ1-5	14	.	TRBV5-1	.	CASSLAGASQPQHF	TGCGCCAGCAGCTTGGCAGGGGCAAGTCAGCCCCAGCATTTT
TRBJ1-1	14	.	TRBV4-1	.	CASRPPQGNTEAFF	TGCGCCAGCAGGCCCCCCCAGGGCAACACTGAAGCTTTCTTT
TRBJ2-5	13	many	TRBV20-1	TRBD1	CSARGQEKETQYF	TGCAGTGCTAGGGGACAGGAAAAAGAGACCCAGTACTTC
TRBJ1-2	14	many	TRBV27	.	CASSLSEGLYGYTF	TGTGCCAGCAGTTTATCAGAGGGACTCTATGGCTACACCTTC
TRBJ2-7	17	few	TRBV19	.	CASSIDLSTGWTYEQYF	TGTGCCAGTAGTATAGATCTATCCACAGGGTGGACCTACGAGCAGTACTTC
TRBJ1-2	14	.	TRBV12-3/TRBV12-4	TRBD1	CASSRGTEDYGYTF	TGTGCCAGCAGTAGGGGGACAGAAGACTATGGCTACACCTTC
TRBJ2-5	15	many	TRBV6-5	.	CASKYGRVPQETQYF	TGTGCCAGCAAATACGGCAGGGTCCCCCAAGAGACCCAGTACTTC
TRBJ1-1	15	many	TRBV12-3/TRBV12-4	.	CASSLFRSGNTEAFF	TGTGCCAGCAGTTTGTTTAGATCAGGGAACACTGAAGCTTTCTTT
TRBJ1-5	14	many	TRBV12-3/TRBV12-4	.	CASSLNGEGQPQHF	TGTGCCAGCAGTTTGAACGGGGAAGGGCAGCCCCAGCATTTT
TRBJ2-7	15	many	TRBV6-1	.	CASSVEHAFSYEQYF	TGTGCCAGCAGTGTAGAACATGCCTTTTCCTACGAGCAGTACTTC
TRBJ2-5	14	many	TRBV7-3	.	CASSLGHEGETQYF	TGTGCCAGCAGCTTGGGACACGAGGGAGAGACCCAGTACTTC